This T cell receptor beta chain comes out of a study of blood T cell repertoires in COVID-19 (dated by TCRdb to the early 2020s). Broadly, across the study: Samples covering the acute and convalescent phases of COVID-19 were provided by collaborators in the United States, Italy and Spain. The prospective study material was composed of cDNA or gDNA derived from T cells, B-cell-depleted T cells, or PBMCs. Subjects who had been exposed to COVID-19, were actively infected with it, or had recovered from it provided the deeply sampled blood TCRbeta repertoires that made up the dataset. The repertoires were released in a freely available public database meant as a resource for research on the immune response to SARS-CoV-2. Samples were obtained from the ongoing ImmuneRACE study (first 160 participants) and from approximately 1,200 subjects provided by 6 global collaborators. Nearly every sample came with metadata listing a de-identified subject ID, COVID-19 status, age in years and sex. Where available, HLA class I and class II types were obtained from metadata supplied by the sample provider rather than from assay-based typing.

TCRbeta CDR3 regions were amplified from genomic DNA by means of the immunoSEQ Assay, a bias-controlled multiplex PCR. The paper's processing steps were these. Nucleated cell counts per sample were estimated from amplification of reference gene primers within the assay. Sequence reads were collapsed and filtered to measure the absolute abundance of every unique TCRbeta CDR3 rearrangement. For each sample, productive Simpson clonality was calculated by taking the square root of Simpson's diversity index across productive rearrangements. TCRdb holds this immuneACCESS table with in-frame rearrangements only. Some clones are missing; in checked studies, unresolved V genes explain under half, and the rest has no known cause. V and J calls and clone size follow that table, whereas D and trimming were derived from the DNA. The sample data list approximately 91,000 clones, and about 85% of these were observed just once. In total, the top ten clones hold 4% to 5.5% of the sample.

Beyond this particular receptor, the publication reports: How much clinical and demographic metadata was included differed by source and by participant, and the metadata was provided uncurated.

The collaborating institutions used their own protocols to collect whole blood in K2EDTA tubes. Collaborator samples were shipped for TCRbeta analysis as frozen whole blood, isolated PBMCs, or DNA extracted from either sample type. V is pared back by 3 bases and J by 7 bases, with 13 bases lying between the germline termini. From the germline V gene (reference sequence), CDR1 is LGHDT and CDR2 is YNNKEL. From the cysteine through the phenylalanine, the CDR3 covers 14 amino acids. Only CDR3 DNA is held: 42 bases, read in frame from base 1. For this clone: Its antigen remains undetermined. The input lacks base qualities; no much larger clone sits a single base away.

Sequenced material: peripheral blood. The chain couples TRBV3-1 (or the pseudogene TRBV3-2) to TRBJ2-1, with TRBD1 perhaps the D gene, on 6 matching bases. This clonotype was sampled from a man in his 70s with acute or convalescent COVID-19. The nucleotide sequence reads TGTGCCAGCAGCCACTCCGCAGGGGCTAATGAGCAGTTCTTC. It codes for CASSHSAGANEQFF.